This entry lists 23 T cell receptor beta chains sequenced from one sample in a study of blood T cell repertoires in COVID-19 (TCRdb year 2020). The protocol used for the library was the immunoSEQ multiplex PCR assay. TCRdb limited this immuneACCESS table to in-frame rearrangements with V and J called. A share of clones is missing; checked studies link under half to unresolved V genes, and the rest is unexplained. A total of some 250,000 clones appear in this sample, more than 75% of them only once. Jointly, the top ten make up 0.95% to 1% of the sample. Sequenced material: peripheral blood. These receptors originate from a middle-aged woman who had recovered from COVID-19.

The CDR3 coding sequence is TGTGCCAGCAGCTCGGGGACAGCTGGGGCCAACGTCCTGACTTTC. It specifies CASSSGTAGANVLTF. The chain recombines TRBV7-2 with TRBJ2-6; 7 nucleotides align to TRBD1. This CDR3 region has 15 residues. The V gene end was trimmed by 4 bases and the J gene end by 2 bases; junction bases not matched to a gene: 2. Germline loops: CDR1 SGHTA, CDR2 FQGNSA.

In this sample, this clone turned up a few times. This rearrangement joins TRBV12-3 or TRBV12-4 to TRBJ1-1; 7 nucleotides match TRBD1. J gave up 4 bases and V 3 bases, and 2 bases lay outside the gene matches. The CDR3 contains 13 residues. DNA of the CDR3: TGTGCCAGCAGTTTGAGGGGGCTCACTGAAGCTTTCTTT. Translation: CASSLRGLTEAFF.

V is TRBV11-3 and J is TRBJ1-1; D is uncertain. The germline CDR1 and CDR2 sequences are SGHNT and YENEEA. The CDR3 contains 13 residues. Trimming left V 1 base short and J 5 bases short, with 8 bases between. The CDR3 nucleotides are TGTGCCAGCAGCTTAGCGCGCGGGACTGAAGCTTTCTTT. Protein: CASSLARGTEAFF. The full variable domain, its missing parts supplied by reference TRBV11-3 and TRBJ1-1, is EAGVVQSPRYKIIEKKQPVAFWCNPISGHNTLYWYLQNLGQGPELLIRYENEEAVDDSQLPKDRFSAERLKGVDSTLKIQPAELGDSAVYLCASSLARGTEAFFGQGTRLTVV.

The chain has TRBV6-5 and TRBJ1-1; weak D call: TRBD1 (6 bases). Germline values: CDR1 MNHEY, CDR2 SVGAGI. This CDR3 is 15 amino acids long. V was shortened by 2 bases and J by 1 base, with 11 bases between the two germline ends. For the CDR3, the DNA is TGTGCCAGCAGTTACCGGGGGGCGGGGAACACTGAAGCTTTCTTT. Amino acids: CASSYRGAGNTEAFF.

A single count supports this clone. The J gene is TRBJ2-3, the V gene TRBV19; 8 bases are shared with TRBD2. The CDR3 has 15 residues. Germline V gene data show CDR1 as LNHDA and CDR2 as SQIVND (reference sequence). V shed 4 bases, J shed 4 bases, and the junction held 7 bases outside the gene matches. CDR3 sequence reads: CASSSLGLDPDTQYF. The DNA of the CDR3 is TGTGCCAGTAGTAGTTTGGGACTAGACCCAGATACGCAGTATTTT.

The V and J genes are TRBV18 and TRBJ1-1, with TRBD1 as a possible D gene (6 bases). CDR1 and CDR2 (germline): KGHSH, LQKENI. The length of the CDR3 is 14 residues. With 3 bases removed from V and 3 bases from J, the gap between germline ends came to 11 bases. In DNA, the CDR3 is TGTGCCAGCTCACCGCTGGGGGCCGACACTGAAGCTTTCTTT. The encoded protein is CASSPLGADTEAFF.

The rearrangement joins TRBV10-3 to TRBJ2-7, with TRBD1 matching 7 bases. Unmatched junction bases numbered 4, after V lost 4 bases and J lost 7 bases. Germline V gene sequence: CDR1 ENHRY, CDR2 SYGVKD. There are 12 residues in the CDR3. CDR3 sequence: CAISVQGWEQYF. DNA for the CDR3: TGTGCCATCAGTGTACAGGGGTGGGAGCAGTACTTC.

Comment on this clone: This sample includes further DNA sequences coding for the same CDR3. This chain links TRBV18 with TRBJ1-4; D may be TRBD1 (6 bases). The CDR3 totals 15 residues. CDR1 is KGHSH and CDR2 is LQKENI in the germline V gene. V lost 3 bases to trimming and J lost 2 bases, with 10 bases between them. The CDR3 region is CASSPRGGTNEKLFF. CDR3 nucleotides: TGTGCCAGCTCACCCAGGGGCGGCACTAATGAAAAACTGTTTTTT.

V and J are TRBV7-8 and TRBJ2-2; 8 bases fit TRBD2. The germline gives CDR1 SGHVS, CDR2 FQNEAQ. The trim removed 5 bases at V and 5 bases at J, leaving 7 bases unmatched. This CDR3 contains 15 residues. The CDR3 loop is CASSLIAGRTGELFF. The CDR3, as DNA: TGTGCCAGCAGCCTCATAGCGGGACGGACCGGGGAGCTGTTTTTT.

This CDR3 reads CASSSSSGRGSYEQYV. The CDR3 DNA is TGCGCCAGCAGCTCATCTAGCGGGAGGGGTTCCTACGAGCAGTACGTC. The chain employs TRBV5-1 and TRBJ2-7, with TRBD2 matching over 12 bases. Losses at the gene ends were 3 bases for V and 1 base for J; bases not matched to a gene: 5. Germline assignment: CDR1 SGHRS and CDR2 YFSETQ. The CDR3 covers 16 residues.

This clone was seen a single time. The CDR3 sequence: CASSQAGSTDTQYF. Here the CDR3 DNA reads TGTGCCAGCAGCCAAGCGGGGAGCACAGATACGCAGTATTTT. The chain combines TRBV3-1 (or the pseudogene TRBV3-2) with TRBJ2-3; D may be TRBD2 (5 bases). CDR1 and CDR2 (germline): LGHDT, YNNKEL (reference sequence). V lost 1 base and J 0 bases, leaving 5 bases between the germline ends. This CDR3 comprises 14 residues.

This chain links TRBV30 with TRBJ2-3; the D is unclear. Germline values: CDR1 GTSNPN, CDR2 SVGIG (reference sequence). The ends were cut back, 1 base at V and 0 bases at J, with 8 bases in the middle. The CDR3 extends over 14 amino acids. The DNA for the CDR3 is TGTGCCTGGAGTGACGGAGTTAGCACAGATACGCAGTATTTT. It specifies CAWSDGVSTDTQYF.

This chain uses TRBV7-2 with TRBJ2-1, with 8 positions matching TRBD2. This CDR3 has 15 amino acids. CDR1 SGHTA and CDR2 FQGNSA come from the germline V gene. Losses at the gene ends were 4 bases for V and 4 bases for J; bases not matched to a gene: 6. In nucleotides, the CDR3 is TGTGCCAGCAGCTCTCTAGCGGGCCTTTACAATGAGCAGTTCTTC. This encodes CASSSLAGLYNEQFF.

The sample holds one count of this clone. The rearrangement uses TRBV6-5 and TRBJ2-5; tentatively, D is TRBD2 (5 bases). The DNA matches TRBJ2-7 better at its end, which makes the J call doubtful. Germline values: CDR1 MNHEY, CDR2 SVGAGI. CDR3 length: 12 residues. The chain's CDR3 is CASRGLTYEQYF. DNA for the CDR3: TGTGCCAGCAGAGGACTGACGTACGAGCAGTACTTC.

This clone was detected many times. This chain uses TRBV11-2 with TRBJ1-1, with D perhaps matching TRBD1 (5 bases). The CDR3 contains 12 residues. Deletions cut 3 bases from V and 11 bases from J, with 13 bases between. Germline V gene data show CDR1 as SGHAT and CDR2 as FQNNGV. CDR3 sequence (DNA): TGTGCCAGCAGCTTGGGGCAGGGTCAGGCTTTCTTT. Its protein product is CASSLGQGQAFF.

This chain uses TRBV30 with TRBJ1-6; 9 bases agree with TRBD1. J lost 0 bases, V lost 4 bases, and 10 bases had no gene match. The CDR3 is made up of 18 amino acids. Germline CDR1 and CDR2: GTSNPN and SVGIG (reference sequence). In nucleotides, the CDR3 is TGTGCCTGGATCCGAAGGGGACAGGGACTCTCCTATAATTCACCCCTCCACTTT. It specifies CAWIRRGQGLSYNSPLHF.

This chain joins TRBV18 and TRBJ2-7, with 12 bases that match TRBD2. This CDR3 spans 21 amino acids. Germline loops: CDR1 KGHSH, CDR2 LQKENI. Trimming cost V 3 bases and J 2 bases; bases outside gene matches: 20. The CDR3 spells CASSPYHPLAGGRAQTYEQYF. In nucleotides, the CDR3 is TGTGCCAGCTCACCCTACCACCCTCTAGCGGGAGGGCGGGCTCAGACCTACGAGCAGTACTTC. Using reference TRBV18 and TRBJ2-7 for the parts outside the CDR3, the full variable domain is NAGVMQNPRHLVRRRGQEARLRCSPMKGHSHVYWYRQLPEEGLKFMVYLQKENIIDESGMPKERFSAEFPKEGPSILRIQQVVRGDSAAYFCASSPYHPLAGGRAQTYEQYFGPGTRLTVT.

The CDR3 protein is CASIKGGTGLNEQFF. The CDR3 DNA is TGTGCCAGCATCAAGGGGGGGACAGGGCTCAATGAGCAGTTCTTC. The chain uses TRBV6-5 and TRBJ2-1, with 9 bases aligning to TRBD1. Germline values: CDR1 MNHEY, CDR2 SVGAGI. V was clipped by 7 bases and J by 6 bases; unmatched bases: 10. CDR3 length: 15 residues.

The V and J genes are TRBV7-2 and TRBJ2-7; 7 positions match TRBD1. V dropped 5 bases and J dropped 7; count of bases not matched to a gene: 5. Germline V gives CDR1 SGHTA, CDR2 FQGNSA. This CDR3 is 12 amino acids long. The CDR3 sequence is CASSDRVGEQYF. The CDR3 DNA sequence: TGTGCCAGCAGCGACAGGGTGGGGGAGCAGTACTTC.

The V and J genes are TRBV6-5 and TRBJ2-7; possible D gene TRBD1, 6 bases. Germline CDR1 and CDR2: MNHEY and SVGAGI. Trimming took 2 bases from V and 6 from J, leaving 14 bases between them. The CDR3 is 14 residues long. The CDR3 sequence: CASSYAAGVGEQYF. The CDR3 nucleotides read TGTGCCAGCAGTTACGCGGCAGGGGTGGGCGAGCAGTACTTC.

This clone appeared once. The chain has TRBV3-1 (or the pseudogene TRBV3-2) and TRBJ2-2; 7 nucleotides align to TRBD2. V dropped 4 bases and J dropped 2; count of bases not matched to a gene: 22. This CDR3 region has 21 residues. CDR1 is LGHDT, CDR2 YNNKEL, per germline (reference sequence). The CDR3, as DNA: TGTGCCAGCAGCCTCGTCCTGGTGCGGCACCAGAGCGGGAACAACACCGGGGAGCTGTTTTTT. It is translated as CASSLVLVRHQSGNNTGELFF.

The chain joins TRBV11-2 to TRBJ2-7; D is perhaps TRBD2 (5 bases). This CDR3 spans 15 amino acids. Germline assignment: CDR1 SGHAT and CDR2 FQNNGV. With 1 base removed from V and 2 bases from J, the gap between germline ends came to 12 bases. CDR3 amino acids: CASSLGRGPPYEQYF. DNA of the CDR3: TGTGCCAGCAGCTTAGGTCGCGGGCCCCCCTACGAGCAGTACTTC.

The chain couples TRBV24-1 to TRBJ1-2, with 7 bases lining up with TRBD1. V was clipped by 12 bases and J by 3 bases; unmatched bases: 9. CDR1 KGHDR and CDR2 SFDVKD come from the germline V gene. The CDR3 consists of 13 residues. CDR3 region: CAAVDRQDYGYTF. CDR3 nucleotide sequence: TGTGCCGCCGTGGACAGGCAAGACTATGGCTACACCTTC.